This section outlines one TCR beta chain sequence together with its context. Per the authors' pipeline: By means of reference gene primer amplification, nucleated cell counts were estimated. TCRdb's copy holds only in-frame clones and misses some; the assay was immunoSEQ multiplex PCR. V and J calls and clone size are as listed in that table; D and trimming were resolved from the DNA. The table records 200,000 to 250,000 clones, about 80% of them present only once. This sample is drawn from a study of blood T cell repertoires in COVID-19. Study details: PBMCs, B-cell-depleted T cells, or T cells were the source of the cDNA or gDNA that made up the material.

The origin of this receptor is a man in his forties who had recovered from COVID-19. Material for sequencing was PBMCs or T cells enriched from blood (not recorded which).

CDR3 sequence reads: CASSQAGTVTTFSYNEQFF. The CDR3, as DNA: TGTGCCAGCAGCCAGGCCGGGACAGTTACTACTTTTTCCTACAATGAGCAGTTCTTC. The genes are TRBV14 and TRBJ2-1, with 7 bases identical to TRBD1. V shed 3 bases, J shed 1 base, and the junction held 15 bases outside the gene matches. In germline, CDR1 is SGHDN, CDR2 FVKESK. The CDR3 is made up of 19 amino acids.